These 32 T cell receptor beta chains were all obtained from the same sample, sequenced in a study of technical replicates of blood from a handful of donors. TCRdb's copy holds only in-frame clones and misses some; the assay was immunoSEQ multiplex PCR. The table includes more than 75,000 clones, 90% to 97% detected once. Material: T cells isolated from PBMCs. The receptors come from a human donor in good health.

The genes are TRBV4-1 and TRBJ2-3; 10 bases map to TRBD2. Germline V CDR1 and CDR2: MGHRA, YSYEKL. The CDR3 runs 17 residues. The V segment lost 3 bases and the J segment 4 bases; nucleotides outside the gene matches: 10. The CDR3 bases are TGCGCCAGCAGCCACTATACTAGCGGGGCTCGACCAGATACGCAGTATTTT. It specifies CASSHYTSGARPDTQYF.

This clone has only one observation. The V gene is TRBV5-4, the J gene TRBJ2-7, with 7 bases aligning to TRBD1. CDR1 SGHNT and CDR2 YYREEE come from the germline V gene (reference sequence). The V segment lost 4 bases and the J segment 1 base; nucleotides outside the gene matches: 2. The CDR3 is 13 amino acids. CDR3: CASSRDRSYEQYF. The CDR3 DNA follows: TGTGCCAGCAGCAGGGACAGATCCTACGAGCAGTACTTC. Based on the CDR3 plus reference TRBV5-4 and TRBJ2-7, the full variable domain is ETGVTQSPTHLIKTRGQQVTLRCSSQSGHNTVSWYQQALGQGPQFIFQYYREEENGRGNFPPRFSGLQFPNYSSELNVNALELDDSALYLCASSRDRSYEQYFGPGTRLTVT.

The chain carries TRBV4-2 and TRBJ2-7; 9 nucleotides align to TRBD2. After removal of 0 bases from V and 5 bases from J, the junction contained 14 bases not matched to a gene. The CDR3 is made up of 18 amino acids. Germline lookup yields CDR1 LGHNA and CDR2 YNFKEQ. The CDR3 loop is CASSQEILIAGARHEQYF. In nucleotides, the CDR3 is TGTGCCAGCAGCCAAGAAATCCTAATAGCGGGAGCCAGACACGAGCAGTACTTC.

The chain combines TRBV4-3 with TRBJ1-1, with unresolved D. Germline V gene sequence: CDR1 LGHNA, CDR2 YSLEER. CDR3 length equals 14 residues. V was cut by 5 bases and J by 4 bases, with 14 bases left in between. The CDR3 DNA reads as TGCGCCAGCAGCAACCCCGGTTCGGGCACTGAAGCTTTCTTT. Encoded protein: CASSNPGSGTEAFF.

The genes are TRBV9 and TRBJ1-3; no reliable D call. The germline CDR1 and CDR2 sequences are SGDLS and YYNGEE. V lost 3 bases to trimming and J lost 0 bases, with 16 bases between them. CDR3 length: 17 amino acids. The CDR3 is CASSATPQFFSGNTIYF. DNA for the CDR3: TGTGCCAGCAGCGCGACCCCACAGTTTTTCTCTGGAAACACCATATATTTT.

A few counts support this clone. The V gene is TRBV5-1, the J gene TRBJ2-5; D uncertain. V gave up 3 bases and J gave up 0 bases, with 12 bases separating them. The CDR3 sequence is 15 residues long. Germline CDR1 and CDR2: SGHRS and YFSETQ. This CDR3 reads CASSWQHNNQETQYF. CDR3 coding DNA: TGCGCCAGCAGCTGGCAACACAACAACCAAGAGACCCAGTACTTC.

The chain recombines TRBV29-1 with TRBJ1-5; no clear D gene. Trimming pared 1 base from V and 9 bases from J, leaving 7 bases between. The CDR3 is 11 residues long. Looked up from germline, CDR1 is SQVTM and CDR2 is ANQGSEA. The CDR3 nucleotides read TGCAGCGTTGAAGGACTACTGCCCCAGCATTTT. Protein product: CSVEGLLPQHF.

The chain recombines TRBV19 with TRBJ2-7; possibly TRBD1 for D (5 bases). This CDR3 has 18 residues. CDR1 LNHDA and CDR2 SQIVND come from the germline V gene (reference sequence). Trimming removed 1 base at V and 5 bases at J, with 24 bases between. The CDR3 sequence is CASSIVGQGPFLSHEQYF. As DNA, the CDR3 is TGTGCCAGTAGTATAGTTGGGCAGGGTCCATTCCTGTCCCACGAGCAGTACTTC.

The CDR3 here is CASSQVTVVNTEAFF. The CDR3 bases are TGCGCCAGCAGCCAAGTTACGGTAGTAAACACTGAAGCTTTCTTT. The genes are TRBV4-1 and TRBJ1-1; the D is unclear. The CDR3 covers 15 residues. Trimming removed 1 base at V and 2 bases at J, with 11 bases between. Germline lookup yields CDR1 MGHRA and CDR2 YSYEKL.

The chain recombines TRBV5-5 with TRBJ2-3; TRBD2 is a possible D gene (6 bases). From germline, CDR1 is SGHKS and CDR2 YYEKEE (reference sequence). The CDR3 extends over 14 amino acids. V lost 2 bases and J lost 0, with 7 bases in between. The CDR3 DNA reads TGTGCCAGCAGCTTAGGGACTAGCACAGATACGCAGTATTTT. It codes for CASSLGTSTDTQYF.

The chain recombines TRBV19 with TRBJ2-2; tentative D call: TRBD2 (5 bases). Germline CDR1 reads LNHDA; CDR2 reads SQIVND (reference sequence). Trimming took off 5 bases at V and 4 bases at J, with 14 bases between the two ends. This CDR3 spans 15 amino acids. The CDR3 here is CASSSGPRGTGELFF. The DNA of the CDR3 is TGTGCCAGTAGTTCCGGGCCCCGGGGCACCGGGGAGCTGTTTTTT. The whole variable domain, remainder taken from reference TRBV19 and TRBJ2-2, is DGGITQSPKYLFRKEGQNVTLSCEQNLNHDAMYWYRQDPGQGLRLIYYSQIVNDFQKGDIAEGYSVSREKKESFPLTVTSAQKNPTAFYLCASSSGPRGTGELFFGEGSRLTVL.

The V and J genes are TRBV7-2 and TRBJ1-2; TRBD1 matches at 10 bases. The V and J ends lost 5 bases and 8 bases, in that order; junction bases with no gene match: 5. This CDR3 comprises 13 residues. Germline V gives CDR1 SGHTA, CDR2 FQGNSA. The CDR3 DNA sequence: TGTGCCAGCAGCCACGGACAGGGGGGCGGCTACACCTTC. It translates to CASSHGQGGGYTF.

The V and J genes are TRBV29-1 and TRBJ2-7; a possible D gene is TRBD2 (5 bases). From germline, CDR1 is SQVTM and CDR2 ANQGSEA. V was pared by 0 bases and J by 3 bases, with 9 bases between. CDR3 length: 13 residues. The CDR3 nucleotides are TGCAGCGTTGAAGATGGACGGGGCTACGAGCAGTACTTC. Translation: CSVEDGRGYEQYF.

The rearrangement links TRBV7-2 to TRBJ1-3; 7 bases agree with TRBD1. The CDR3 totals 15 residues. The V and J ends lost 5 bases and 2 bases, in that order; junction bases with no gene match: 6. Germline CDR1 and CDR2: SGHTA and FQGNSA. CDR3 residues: CASSPETGTGNTIYF. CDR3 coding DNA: TGTGCCAGCAGCCCCGAGACAGGGACTGGAAACACCATATATTTT. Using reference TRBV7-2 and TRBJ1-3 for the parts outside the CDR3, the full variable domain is GAGVSQSPSNKVTEKGKDVELRCDPISGHTALYWYRQSLGQGLEFLIYFQGNSAPDKSGLPSDRFSAERTGGSVSTLTIQRTQQEDSAVYLCASSPETGTGNTIYFGEGSWLTVV.

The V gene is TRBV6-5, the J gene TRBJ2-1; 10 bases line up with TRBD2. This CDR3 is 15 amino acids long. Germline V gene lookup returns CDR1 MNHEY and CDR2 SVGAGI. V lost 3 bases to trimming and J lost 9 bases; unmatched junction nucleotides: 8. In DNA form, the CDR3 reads TGTGCCAGCAGTTATGGGCTAGCGGGAGCTTTTGAGCAGTTCTTC. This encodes CASSYGLAGAFEQFF.

CDR3 sequence: CASNGIGLSGNTIYF. The DNA of the CDR3 is TGTGCCAGCAACGGGATTGGTCTCTCTGGAAACACCATATATTTT. The J gene is TRBJ1-3, the V gene TRBV6-1, with D unresolved. The CDR3 length is 15 residues. Germline loops: CDR1 MNHNS, CDR2 SASEGT. V lost 7 bases, J lost 0 bases, and 13 bases lay in between.

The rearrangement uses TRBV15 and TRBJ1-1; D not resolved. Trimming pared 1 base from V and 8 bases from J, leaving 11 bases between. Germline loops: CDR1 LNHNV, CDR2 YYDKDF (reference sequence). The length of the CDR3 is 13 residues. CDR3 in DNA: TGTGCCACCAGCAGAGGGGGAGGTTTGGAAGCTTTCTTT. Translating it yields CATSRGGGLEAFF.

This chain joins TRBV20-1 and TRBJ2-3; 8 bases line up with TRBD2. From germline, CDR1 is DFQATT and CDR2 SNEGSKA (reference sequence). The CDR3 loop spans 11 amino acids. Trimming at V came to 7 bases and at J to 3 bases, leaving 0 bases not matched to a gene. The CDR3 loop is CSGGRTDTQYF. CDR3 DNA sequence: TGCAGTGGCGGGAGGACAGATACGCAGTATTTT.

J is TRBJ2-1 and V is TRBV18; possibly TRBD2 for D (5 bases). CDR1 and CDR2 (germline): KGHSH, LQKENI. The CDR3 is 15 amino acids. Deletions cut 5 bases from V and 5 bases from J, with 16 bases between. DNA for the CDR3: TGTGCCAGCTCAGGGGAATTCGGGGTCCACAATGAGCAGTTCTTC. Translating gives CASSGEFGVHNEQFF.

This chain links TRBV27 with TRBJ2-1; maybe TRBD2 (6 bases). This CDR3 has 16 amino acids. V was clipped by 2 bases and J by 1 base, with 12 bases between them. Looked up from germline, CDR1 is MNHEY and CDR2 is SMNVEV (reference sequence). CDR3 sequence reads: CASSLVREISYNEQFF. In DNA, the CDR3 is TGTGCCAGCAGTTTAGTGCGGGAAATTTCCTACAATGAGCAGTTCTTC.

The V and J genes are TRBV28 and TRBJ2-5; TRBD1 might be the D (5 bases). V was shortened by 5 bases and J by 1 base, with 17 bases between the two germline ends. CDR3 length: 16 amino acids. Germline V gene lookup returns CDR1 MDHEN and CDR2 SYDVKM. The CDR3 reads CASSLRQGGGQETQYF. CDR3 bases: TGTGCCAGCAGTCTTCGCCAGGGCGGTGGCCAAGAGACCCAGTACTTC.

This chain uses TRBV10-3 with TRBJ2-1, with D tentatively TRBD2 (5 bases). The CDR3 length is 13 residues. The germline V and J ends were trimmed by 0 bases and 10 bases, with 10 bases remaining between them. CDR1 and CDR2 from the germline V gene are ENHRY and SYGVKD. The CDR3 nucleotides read TGTGCCATCAGTGAGTCGAGGACTCTGGAGCAGTTCTTC. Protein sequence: CAISESRTLEQFF.

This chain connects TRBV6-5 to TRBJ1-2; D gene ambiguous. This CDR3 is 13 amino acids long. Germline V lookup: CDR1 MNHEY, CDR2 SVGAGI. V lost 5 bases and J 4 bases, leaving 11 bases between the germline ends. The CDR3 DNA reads TGTGCCAGCAGTCCCGTTTTAGTCTATGGCTACACCTTC. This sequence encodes CASSPVLVYGYTF.

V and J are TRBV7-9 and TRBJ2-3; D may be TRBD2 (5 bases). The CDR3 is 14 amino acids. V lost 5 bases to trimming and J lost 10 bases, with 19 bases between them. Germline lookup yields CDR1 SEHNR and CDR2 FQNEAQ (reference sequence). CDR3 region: CASSPRVGLTAQYF. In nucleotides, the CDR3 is TGTGCCAGCAGCCCAAGAGTTGGACTTACTGCGCAGTATTTT.

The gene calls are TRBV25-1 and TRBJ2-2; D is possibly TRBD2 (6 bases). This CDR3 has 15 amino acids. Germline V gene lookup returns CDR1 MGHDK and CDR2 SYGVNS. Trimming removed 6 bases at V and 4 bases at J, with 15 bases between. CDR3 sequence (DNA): TGTGCCAGCAGCCAGGGTTTGGGGGGCACCGGGGAGCTGTTTTTT. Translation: CASSQGLGGTGELFF.

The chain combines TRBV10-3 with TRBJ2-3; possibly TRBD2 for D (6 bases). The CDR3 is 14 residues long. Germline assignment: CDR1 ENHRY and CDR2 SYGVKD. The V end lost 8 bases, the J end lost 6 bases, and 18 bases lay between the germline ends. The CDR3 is CAIEHSGRMDTQYF. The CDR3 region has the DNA TGTGCCATCGAGCATAGCGGACGCATGGATACGCAGTATTTT.

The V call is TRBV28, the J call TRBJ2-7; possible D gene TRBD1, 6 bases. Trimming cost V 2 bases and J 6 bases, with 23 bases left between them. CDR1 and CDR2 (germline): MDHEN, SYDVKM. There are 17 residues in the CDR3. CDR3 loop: CASSLRVGGPSVFEQYF. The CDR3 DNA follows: TGTGCCAGCAGTTTACGTGTAGGGGGACCCTCGGTATTCGAGCAGTACTTC.

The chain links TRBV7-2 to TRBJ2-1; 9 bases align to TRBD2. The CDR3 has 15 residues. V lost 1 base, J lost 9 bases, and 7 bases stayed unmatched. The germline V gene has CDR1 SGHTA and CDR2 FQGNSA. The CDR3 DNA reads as TGTGCCAGCAGCTTAGGAAGCGGGAGGTTCAGTGAGCAGTTCTTC. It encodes CASSLGSGRFSEQFF.

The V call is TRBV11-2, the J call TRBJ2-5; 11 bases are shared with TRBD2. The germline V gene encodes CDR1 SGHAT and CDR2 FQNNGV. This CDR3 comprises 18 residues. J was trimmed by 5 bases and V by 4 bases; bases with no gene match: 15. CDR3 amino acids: CASSSTHLAGGPYETQYF. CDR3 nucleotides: TGTGCCAGCAGCTCGACCCATTTAGCGGGAGGGCCATATGAGACCCAGTACTTC.

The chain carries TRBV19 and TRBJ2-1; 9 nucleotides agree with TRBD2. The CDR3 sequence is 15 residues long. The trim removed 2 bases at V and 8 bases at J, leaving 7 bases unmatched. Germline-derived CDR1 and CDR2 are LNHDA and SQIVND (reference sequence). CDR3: CASSILAGAPDEQFF. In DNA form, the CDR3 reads TGTGCCAGTAGTATATTAGCGGGAGCCCCTGATGAGCAGTTCTTC.

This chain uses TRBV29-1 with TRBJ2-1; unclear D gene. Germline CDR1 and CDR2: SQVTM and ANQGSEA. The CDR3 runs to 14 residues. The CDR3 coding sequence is TGCAAGTTTAGAGTTCACTCCTCCTACAATGAGCAGTTCTTC. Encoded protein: CKFRVHSSYNEQFF.

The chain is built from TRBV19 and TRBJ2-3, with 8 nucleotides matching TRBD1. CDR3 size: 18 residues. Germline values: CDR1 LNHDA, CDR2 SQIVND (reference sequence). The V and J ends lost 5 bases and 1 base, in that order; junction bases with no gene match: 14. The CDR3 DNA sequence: TGTGCCAGTAGTTTCGGTCAGGGGGCGATTTCGGGCACAGATACGCAGTATTTT. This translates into CASSFGQGAISGTDTQYF.